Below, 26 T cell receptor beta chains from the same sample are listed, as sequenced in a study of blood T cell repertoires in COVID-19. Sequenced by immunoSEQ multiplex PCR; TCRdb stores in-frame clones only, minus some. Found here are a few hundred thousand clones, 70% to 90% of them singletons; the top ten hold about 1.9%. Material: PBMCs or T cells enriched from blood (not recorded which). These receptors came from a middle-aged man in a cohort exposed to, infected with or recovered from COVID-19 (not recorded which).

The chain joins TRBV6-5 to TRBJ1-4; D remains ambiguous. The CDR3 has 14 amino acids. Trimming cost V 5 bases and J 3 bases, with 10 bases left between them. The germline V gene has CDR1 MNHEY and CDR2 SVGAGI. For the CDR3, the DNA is TGTGCCAGCAGTCCCCGCGTGCCTAATGAAAAACTGTTTTTT. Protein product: CASSPRVPNEKLFF.

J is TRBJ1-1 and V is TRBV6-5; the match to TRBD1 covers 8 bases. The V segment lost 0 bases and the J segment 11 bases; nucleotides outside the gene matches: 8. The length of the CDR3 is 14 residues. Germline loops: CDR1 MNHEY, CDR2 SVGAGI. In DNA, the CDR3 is TGTGCCAGCAGTTACTCGAACAGGGGGGACGAGGCTTTCTTT. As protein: CASSYSNRGDEAFF.

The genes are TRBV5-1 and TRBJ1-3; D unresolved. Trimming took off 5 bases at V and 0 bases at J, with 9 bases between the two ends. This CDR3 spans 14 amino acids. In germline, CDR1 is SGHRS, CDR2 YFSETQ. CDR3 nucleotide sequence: TGCGCCAGCAGTAGGGAGCTCTCTGGAAACACCATATATTTT. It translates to CASSRELSGNTIYF.

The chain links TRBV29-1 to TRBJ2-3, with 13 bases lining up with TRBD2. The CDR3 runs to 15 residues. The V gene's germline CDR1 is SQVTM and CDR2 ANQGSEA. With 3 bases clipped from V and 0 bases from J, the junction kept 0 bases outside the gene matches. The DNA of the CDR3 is TGCAGCGTTGAGGGACTAGCGGGAAGCACAGATACGCAGTATTTT. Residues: CSVEGLAGSTDTQYF.

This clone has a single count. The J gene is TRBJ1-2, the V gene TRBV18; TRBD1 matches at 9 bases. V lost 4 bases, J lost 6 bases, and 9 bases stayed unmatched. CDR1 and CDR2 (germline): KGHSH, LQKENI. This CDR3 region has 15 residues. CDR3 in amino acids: CASSLSRDRENGYTF. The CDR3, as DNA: TGTGCCAGCTCACTATCCCGGGACAGGGAAAATGGCTACACCTTC.

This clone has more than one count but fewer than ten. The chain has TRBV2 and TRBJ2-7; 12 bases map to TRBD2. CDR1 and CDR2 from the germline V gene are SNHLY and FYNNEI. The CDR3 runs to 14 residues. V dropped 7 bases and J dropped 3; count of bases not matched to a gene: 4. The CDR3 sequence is CASTWTSGIYEQYF. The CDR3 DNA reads TGTGCCAGCACCTGGACTAGCGGGATCTACGAGCAGTACTTC. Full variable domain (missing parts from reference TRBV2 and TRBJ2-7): EPEVTQTPSHQVTQMGQEVILRCVPISNHLYFYWYRQILGQKVEFLVSFYNNEISEKSEIFDDQFSVERPDGSNFTLKIRSTKLEDSAMYFCASTWTSGIYEQYFGPGTRLTVT.

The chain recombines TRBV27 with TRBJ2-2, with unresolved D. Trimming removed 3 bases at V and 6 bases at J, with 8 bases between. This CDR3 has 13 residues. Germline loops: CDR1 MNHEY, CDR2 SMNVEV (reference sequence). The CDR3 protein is CASSLSVSGELFF. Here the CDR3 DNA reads TGTGCCAGCAGTTTGAGCGTATCCGGGGAGCTGTTTTTT.

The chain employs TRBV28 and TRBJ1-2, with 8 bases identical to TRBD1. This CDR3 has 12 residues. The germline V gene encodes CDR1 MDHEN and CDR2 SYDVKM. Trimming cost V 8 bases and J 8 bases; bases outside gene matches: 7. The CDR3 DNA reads TGTGCCAGCGGCTACAGGGGGGAAGGCTACACCTTC. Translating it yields CASGYRGEGYTF.

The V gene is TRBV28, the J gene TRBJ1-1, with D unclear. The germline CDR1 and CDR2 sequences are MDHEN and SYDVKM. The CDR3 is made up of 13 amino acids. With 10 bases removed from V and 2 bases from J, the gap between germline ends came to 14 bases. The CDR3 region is CATYGSLNTEAFF. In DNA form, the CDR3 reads TGTGCCACCTACGGGTCGCTCAACACTGAAGCTTTCTTT.

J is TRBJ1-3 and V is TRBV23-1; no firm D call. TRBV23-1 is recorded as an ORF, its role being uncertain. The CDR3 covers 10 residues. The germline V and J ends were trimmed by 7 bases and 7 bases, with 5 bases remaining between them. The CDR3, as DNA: TGCGCCAGCACGGGGAACACCATATATTTT. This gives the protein CASTGNTIYF.

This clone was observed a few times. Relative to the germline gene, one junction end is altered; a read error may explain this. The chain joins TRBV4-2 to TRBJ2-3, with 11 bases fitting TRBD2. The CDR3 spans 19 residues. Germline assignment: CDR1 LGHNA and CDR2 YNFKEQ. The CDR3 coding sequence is TGTGCCAGCAGCCAAGATGGGCTAGCGGGAGGAATTATCACAAATACGCAGTATTTT. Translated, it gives CASSQDGLAGGIITNTQYF.

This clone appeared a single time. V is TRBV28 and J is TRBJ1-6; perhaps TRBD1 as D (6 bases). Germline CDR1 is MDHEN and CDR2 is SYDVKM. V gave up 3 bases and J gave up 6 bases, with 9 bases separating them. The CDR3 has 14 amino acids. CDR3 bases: TGTGCCAGCAGTTTCGGACAGTCTAATTCACCCCTCCACTTT. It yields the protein CASSFGQSNSPLHF.

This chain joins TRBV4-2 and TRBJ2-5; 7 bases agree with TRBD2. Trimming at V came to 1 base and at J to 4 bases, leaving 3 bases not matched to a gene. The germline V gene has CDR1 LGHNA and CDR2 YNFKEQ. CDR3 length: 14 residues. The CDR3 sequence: CASSQGAGSETQYF. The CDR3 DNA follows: TGTGCCAGCAGCCAAGGAGCGGGATCAGAGACCCAGTACTTC.

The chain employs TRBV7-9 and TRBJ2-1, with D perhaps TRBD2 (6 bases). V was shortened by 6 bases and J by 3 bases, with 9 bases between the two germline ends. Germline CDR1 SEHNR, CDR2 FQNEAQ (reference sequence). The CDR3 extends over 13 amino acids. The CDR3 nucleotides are TGTGCCAGCAGTTCGGGACTCTACAATGAGCAGTTCTTC. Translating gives CASSSGLYNEQFF.

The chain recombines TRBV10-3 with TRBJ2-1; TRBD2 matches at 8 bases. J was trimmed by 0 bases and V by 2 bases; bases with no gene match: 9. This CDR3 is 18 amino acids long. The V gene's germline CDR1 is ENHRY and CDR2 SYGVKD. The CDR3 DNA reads TGTGCCATCAGTGAGGGACTAGCTGTCTCGGGCTCCTACAATGAGCAGTTCTTC. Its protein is CAISEGLAVSGSYNEQFF.

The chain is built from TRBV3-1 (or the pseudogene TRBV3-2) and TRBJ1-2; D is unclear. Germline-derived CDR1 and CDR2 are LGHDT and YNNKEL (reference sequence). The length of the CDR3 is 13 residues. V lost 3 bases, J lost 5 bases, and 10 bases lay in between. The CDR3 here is CASSHKGGYGYTF. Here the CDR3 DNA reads TGTGCCAGCAGCCACAAGGGAGGGTATGGCTACACCTTC.

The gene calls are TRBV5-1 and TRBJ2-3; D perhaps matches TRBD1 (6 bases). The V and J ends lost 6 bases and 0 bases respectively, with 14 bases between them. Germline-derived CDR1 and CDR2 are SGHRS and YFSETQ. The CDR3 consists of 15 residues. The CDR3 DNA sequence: TGCGCCAGCACGACACAGGGTGGGAGCACAGATACGCAGTATTTT. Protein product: CASTTQGGSTDTQYF.

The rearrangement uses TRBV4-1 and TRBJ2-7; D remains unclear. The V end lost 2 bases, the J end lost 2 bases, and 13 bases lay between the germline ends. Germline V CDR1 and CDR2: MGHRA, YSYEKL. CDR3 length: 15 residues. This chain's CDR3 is CASSQTPAVTYEQYF. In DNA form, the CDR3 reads TGCGCCAGCAGCCAAACCCCGGCGGTAACCTACGAGCAGTACTTC.

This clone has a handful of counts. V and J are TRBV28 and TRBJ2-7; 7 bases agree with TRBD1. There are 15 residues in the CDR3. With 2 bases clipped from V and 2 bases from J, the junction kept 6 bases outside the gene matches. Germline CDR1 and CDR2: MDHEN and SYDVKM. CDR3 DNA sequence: TGTGCCAGCAGTTTAGGTAAGGGACAGACCTACGAGCAGTACTTC. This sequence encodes CASSLGKGQTYEQYF.

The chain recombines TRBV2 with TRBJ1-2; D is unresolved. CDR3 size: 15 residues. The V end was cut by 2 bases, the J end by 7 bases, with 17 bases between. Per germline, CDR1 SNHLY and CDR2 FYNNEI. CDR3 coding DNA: TGTGCCAGCAGTGAATATCGCGGGGAGGCGAGTGGCTACACCTTC. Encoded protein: CASSEYRGEASGYTF.

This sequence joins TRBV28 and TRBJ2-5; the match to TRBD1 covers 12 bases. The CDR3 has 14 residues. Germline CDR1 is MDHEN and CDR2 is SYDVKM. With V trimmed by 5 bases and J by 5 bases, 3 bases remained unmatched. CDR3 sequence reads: CASSRGQGAETQYF. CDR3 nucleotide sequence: TGTGCCAGCAGTAGGGGACAGGGGGCTGAGACCCAGTACTTC.

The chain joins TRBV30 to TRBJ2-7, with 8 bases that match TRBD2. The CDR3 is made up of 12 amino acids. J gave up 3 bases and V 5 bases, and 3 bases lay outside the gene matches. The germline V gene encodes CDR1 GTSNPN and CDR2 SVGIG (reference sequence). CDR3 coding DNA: TGTGCCTGGCGGACTAGCCTCTACGAGCAGTACTTC. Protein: CAWRTSLYEQYF.

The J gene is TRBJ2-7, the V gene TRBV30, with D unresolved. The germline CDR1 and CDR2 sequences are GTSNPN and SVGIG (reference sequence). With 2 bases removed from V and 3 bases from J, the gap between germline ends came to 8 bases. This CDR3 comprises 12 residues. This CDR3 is CAWSRVIYEQYF. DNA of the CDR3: TGTGCCTGGAGTCGCGTAATCTACGAGCAGTACTTC.

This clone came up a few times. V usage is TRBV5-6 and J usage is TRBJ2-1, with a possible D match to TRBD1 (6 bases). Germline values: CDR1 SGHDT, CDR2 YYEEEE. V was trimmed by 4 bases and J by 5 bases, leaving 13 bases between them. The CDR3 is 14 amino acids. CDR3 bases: TGTGCCAGCAGCATCTCAGGGGATGACAATGAGCAGTTCTTC. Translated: CASSISGDDNEQFF.

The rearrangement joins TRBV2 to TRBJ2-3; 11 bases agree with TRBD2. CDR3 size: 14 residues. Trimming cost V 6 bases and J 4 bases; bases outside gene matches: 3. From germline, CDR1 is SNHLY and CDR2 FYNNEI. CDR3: CASRLAGGSDTQYF. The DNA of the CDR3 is TGTGCCAGCAGGTTAGCGGGAGGGTCAGATACGCAGTATTTT.

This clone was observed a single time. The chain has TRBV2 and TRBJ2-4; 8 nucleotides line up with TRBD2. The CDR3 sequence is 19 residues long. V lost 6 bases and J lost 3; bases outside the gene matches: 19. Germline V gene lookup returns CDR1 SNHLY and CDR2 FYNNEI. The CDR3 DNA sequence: TGTGCCAGCAGGGGGCAACCGGGACTAGATTCTTCAGGCAAAAACATTCAGTACTTC. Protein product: CASRGQPGLDSSGKNIQYF. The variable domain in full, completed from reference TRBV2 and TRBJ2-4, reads EPEVTQTPSHQVTQMGQEVILRCVPISNHLYFYWYRQILGQKVEFLVSFYNNEISEKSEIFDDQFSVERPDGSNFTLKIRSTKLEDSAMYFCASRGQPGLDSSGKNIQYFGAGTRLSVL.